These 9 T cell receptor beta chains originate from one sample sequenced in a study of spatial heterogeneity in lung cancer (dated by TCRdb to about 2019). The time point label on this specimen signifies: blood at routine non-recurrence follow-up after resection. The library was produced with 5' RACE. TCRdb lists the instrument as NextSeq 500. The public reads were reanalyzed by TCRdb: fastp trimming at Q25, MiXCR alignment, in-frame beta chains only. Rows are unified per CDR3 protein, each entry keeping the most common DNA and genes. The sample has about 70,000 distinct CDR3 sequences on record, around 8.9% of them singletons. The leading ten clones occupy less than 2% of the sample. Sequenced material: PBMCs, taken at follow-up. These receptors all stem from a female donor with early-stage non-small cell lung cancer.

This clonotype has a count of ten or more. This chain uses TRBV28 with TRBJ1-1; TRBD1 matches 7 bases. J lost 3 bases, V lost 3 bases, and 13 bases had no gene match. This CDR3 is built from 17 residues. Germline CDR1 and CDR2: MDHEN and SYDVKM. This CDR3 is CASSFAGQGVSHTEAFF. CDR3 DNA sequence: TGTGCCAGCAGTTTCGCCGGGCAGGGGGTTTCTCACACTGAAGCTTTCTTT. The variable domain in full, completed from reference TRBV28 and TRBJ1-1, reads DVKVTQSSRYLVKRTGEKVFLECVQDMDHENMFWYRQDPGLGLRLIYFSYDVKMKEKGDIPEGYSVSREKKERFSLILESASTNQTSMYLCASSFAGQGVSHTEAFFGQGTRLTVV.

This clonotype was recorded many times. In DNA form, the CDR3 reads TGTGCCAGCAGGGGGGAGAGCTCTGGGGCCAACGTCCTGACTTTC. The encoded protein is CASRGESSGANVLTF. This chain connects TRBV27 to TRBJ2-6; D possibly matches TRBD1 or TRBD2 (5 bases each). Germline V gene data show CDR1 as MNHEY and CDR2 as SMNVEV (reference sequence). The CDR3 is 15 residues long. Between the trimmed V and J ends, which lost 6 bases and 0 bases, there was a span of 9 bases.

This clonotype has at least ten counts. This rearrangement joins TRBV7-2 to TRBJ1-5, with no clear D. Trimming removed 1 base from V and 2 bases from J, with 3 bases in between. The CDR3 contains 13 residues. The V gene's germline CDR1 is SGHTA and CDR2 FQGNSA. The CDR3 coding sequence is TGTGCCAGCAGCTTAGGACGCAATCAGCCCCAGCATTTT. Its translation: CASSLGRNQPQHF. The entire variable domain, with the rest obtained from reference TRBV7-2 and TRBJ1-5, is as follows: GAGVSQSPSNKVTEKGKDVELRCDPISGHTALYWYRQSLGQGLEFLIYFQGNSAPDKSGLPSDRFSAERTGGSVSTLTIQRTQQEDSAVYLCASSLGRNQPQHFGDGTRLSIL.

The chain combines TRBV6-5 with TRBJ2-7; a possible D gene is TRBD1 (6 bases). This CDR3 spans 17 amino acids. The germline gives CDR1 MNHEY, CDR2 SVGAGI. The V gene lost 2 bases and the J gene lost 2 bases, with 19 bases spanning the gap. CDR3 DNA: TGTGCCAGCAGTTACACGATCCCCGGGACACACGCCTACGAGCAGTACTTC. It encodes CASSYTIPGTHAYEQYF.

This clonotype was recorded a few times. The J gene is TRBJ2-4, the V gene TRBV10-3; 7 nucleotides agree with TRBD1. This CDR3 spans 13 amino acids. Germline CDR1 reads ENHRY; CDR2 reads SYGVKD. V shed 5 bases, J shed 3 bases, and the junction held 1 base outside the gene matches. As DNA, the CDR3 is TGTGCCATCAGTTGGGACAGCAAAAACATTCAGTACTTC. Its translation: CAISWDSKNIQYF.

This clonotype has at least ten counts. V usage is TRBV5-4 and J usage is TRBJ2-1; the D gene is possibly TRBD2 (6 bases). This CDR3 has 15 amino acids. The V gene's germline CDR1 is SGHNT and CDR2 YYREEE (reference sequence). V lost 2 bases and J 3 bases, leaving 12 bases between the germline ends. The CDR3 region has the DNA TGTGCCAGCAGCTTCGCGGGAAGGGGCTACAATGAGCAGTTCTTC. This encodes CASSFAGRGYNEQFF.

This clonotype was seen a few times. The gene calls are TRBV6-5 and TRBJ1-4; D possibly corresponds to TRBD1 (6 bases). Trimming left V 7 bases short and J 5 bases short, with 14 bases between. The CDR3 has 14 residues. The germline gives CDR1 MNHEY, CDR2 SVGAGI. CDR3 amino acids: CASNLGGANEKLFF. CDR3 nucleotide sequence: TGTGCCAGCAATCTCGGGGGGGCGAATGAAAAACTGTTTTTT.

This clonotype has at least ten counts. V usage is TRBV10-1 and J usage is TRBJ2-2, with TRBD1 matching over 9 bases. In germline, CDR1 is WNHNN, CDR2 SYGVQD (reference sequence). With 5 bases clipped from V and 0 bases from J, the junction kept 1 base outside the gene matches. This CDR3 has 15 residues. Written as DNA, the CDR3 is TGCGCCAGCAGTAGGACAGGGGCGAACACCGGGGAGCTGTTTTTT. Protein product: CASSRTGANTGELFF.

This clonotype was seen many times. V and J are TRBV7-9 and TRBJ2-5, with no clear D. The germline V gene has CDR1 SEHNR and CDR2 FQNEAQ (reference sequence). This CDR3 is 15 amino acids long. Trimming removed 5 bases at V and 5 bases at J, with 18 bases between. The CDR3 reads CASSPSSTIGETQYF. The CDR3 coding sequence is TGTGCCAGCAGCCCCAGCTCAACAATAGGGGAGACCCAGTACTTC.